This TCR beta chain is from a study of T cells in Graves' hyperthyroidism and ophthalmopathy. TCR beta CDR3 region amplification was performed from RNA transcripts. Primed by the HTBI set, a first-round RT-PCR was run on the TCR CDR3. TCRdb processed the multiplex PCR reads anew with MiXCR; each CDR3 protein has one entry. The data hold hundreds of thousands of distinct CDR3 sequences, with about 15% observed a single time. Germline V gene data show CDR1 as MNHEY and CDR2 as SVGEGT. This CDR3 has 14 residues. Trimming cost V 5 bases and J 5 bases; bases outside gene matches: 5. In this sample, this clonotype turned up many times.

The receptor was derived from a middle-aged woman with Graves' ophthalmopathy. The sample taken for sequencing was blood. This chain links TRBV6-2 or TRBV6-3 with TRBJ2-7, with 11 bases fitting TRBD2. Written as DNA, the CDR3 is TGTGCCAGCAGTAGACTAGCGGGATCCCACGAGCAGTACTTC. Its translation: CASSRLAGSHEQYF.